This is a list of T cell receptor beta chains from one sample in a study of blood T cell repertoires in COVID-19. Method: immunoSEQ multiplex PCR; TCRdb's copy keeps in-frame clones and lacks some. The sample has some 250,000 clones; around 88% are singletons. The sequenced sample consisted of peripheral blood. Source of these receptors: a man between 40 and 49 years old with active or convalescent COVID-19. Both conserved end residues are part of each CDR3. Each record gives: clone size, J gene, V gene, D gene, CDR3 DNA, CDR3 protein. The D gene is left open where the match is weak. Size is stated for part of the rows, as once, few or many counts, or as a class when the clone is expanded.

few | TRBJ2-7 | TRBV11-3 | NA | TGTGCCAGCAGCTTAGCGGCGGCTTCCTACGAGCAGTACTTC | CASSLAAASYEQYF
NA | TRBJ1-4 | TRBV30 | NA | TGTGCCTGGAGTGGGGGGGGAGCAGGCGGGGAAAAACTGTTTTTT | CAWSGGGAGGEKLFF
NA | TRBJ1-6 | TRBV7-9 | NA | TGTGCCGCCGGAGGGGTTTCCTATAATTCACCCCTCCACTTT | CAAGGVSYNSPLHF
few | TRBJ1-4 | TRBV5-1 | TRBD1 | TGCGCCAGCAGCTTATCTGGCCTAGGACAGGGATATGAAAAACTGTTTTTT | CASSLSGLGQGYEKLFF
NA | TRBJ1-5 | TRBV2 | TRBD1 | TGTGCCAGCAGTACGGACAGGCAAGGGCAGCCCCAGCATTTT | CASSTDRQGQPQHF
NA | TRBJ1-5 | TRBV18 | TRBD1 | TGTGCCAGCTCACAGGACAGGGGTACGAGCAATCAGCCCCAGCATTTT | CASSQDRGTSNQPQHF
NA | TRBJ1-4 | TRBV6-5 | TRBD1 | TGTGCCAGCAGAAACGGACAGGAGGGAATTGAAAAACTGTTTTTT | CASRNGQEGIEKLFF
NA | TRBJ1-1 | TRBV30 | NA | TGTGCCTGGACCCACCCCTGGGCCCACACTGAAGCTTTCTTT | CAWTHPWAHTEAFF
NA | TRBJ2-1 | TRBV18 | NA | TGTGCCAGCTCACCACCGGTCCCTACGCCCTTTGAGCAGTTCTTC | CASSPPVPTPFEQFF
NA | TRBJ2-5 | TRBV27 | TRBD2 | TGTGCCAGCAGTTTAGGCCGCGCCGGGACTAGTGGGGAGACCCAGTACTTC | CASSLGRAGTSGETQYF
NA | TRBJ1-5 | TRBV6-6 | NA | TGTGCCAGCAGTTATATAGGGGGGGATCAGCCCCAGCATTTT | CASSYIGGDQPQHF
NA | TRBJ1-6 | TRBV4-3 | TRBD1 | TGCGCCAGCAGCCAAGTAGGCAGGGGGATGGGTTCCTATAATTCACCCCTCCACTTT | CASSQVGRGMGSYNSPLHF
NA | TRBJ1-1 | TRBV10-1 | NA | TGCGCCAGCAGTGAAACGAGCCCCCCGACTGAAGCTTTCTTT | CASSETSPPTEAFF
NA | TRBJ2-3 | TRBV19 | TRBD1 | TGTGCCAGTAGTATTATTTTTGACAGGGGCTCAGATACGCAGTATTTT | CASSIIFDRGSDTQYF
NA | TRBJ2-2 | TRBV19 | NA | TGTGCCAGTAGTATAGGAGGGCAGTACACCGGGGAGCTGTTTTTT | CASSIGGQYTGELFF
NA | TRBJ1-2 | TRBV7-2 | NA | TGTGCCAGCAGTTTACAGCTCGGGACTCAAGCTAACTATGGCTACACCTTC | CASSLQLGTQANYGYTF
NA | TRBJ1-4 | TRBV5-4 | NA | TGTGCCAGCAGCTCCTCGGGTGCAACTAATGAAAAACTGTTTTTT | CASSSSGATNEKLFF
NA | TRBJ2-2 | TRBV6-5 | TRBD2 | TGTGCCAGCAGTTACGAGCGGGGCTGGGACACCGGGGAGCTGTTTTTT | CASSYERGWDTGELFF
NA | TRBJ1-1 | TRBV10-3 | NA | TGTGCCATCAGTGAGTCGGAGTACACTGAAGCTTTCTTT | CAISESEYTEAFF
NA | TRBJ2-1 | TRBV6-1 | TRBD1 | TGTGCCAGCAGTGACCTCCGGGACAGCTTCGATGAGCAGTTCTTC | CASSDLRDSFDEQFF
NA | TRBJ1-1 | TRBV19 | NA | TGTGCCAGTAGTAGGACAGTTGGGTTGAACACTGAAGCTTTCTTT | CASSRTVGLNTEAFF
few | TRBJ2-1 | TRBV11-3 | TRBD1 | TGTGCCAGCAGCCCCCGGACAGGGGTCTACAATGAGCAGTTCTTC | CASSPRTGVYNEQFF
once | TRBJ1-2 | TRBV7-9 | NA | TGTGCCAGCAGCTTAGATTCTATGTTCTATGGCTACACCTTC | CASSLDSMFYGYTF
NA | TRBJ2-1 | TRBV2 | NA | TGTGCCAGCGTACCCCGGGGATACAATGAGCAGTTCTTC | CASVPRGYNEQFF
NA | TRBJ2-1 | TRBV19 | NA | TGTGCCAGTAAATTCCTAGCCTCGGGAAGTGAGCAGTTCTTC | CASKFLASGSEQFF
NA | TRBJ2-7 | TRBV4-2 | TRBD2 | TGTGCCAGCAGCCGGACTAGCGGGGGAAGCTCCTACGAGCAGTACTTC | CASSRTSGGSSYEQYF
NA | TRBJ1-2 | TRBV7-2 | NA | TGTGCCAGCAGCTTAGTCCCAGGCCAGACTGGCTACACCTTC | CASSLVPGQTGYTF
NA | TRBJ2-5 | TRBV10-2 | TRBD1 | TGCGCCAGCACCAGGACAGGCCTACAAGAGACCCAGTACTTC | CASTRTGLQETQYF
NA | TRBJ2-2 | TRBV5-1 | NA | TGCGCCAGCAGCTCCGCCACAGAAACCATAAAGGACACCGGGGAGCTGTTTTTT | CASSSATETIKDTGELFF
NA | TRBJ2-3 | TRBV4-1 | TRBD2 | TGCGCCAGCAGCCAAATTGGACTAGCGGGTCGAGATACGCAGTATTTT | CASSQIGLAGRDTQYF
NA | TRBJ2-2 | TRBV7-8 | NA | TGTGCCAGCAGCACCCCTACAGGAACCGGGGAGCTGTTTTTT | CASSTPTGTGELFF
NA | TRBJ2-5 | TRBV5-4 | NA | TGTGCCAGCAGCTTGGTCGGGGTTCAAGAGACCCAGTACTTC | CASSLVGVQETQYF
NA | TRBJ1-2 | TRBV5-1 | NA | TGCGCCAGCAGCACGGACACCGCCCTCTATGGCTACACCTTC | CASSTDTALYGYTF
NA | TRBJ1-1 | TRBV18 | NA | TGTGCCAGCTCACCAGGGAGCGGCAGGGGGAACACTGAAGCTTTCTTT | CASSPGSGRGNTEAFF
NA | TRBJ1-3 | TRBV19 | NA | TGTGCCAGCCTGACAGATTCTGGAAACACCATATATTTT | CASLTDSGNTIYF
NA | TRBJ2-5 | TRBV19 | TRBD2 | TGTGCCACCGCGGGGGGGCGGGGAGAGACCCAGTACTTC | CATAGGRGETQYF
NA | TRBJ1-4 | TRBV19 | NA | TGTGCCAGTAGTATAGAGGCGGCCCGGGGAAAACTGTTTTTT | CASSIEAARGKLFF
NA | TRBJ2-7 | TRBV19 | NA | TGTGCCAGTAGAGATCTAGGCGCCTACGAGCAGTACTTC | CASRDLGAYEQYF
few | TRBJ2-2 | TRBV29-1 | TRBD1 | TGCAGCGCCGTTCCGGGACAGAGTAACACCGGGGAGCTGTTTTTT | CSAVPGQSNTGELFF
NA | TRBJ1-1 | TRBV4-3 | NA | TGCGCCAGCAGCCACAGGGAGAACACTGAAGCTTTCTTT | CASSHRENTEAFF
NA | TRBJ1-5 | TRBV27 | NA | TGTGCCAGCAGTTTATTGGGGGGTAGCAATCAGCCCCAGCATTTT | CASSLLGGSNQPQHF
NA | TRBJ2-2 | TRBV15 | NA | TGTGCCACCAGCAGAGATCTCTCGAACACCGGGGAGCTGTTTTTT | CATSRDLSNTGELFF
NA | TRBJ2-2 | TRBV7-9 | NA | TGTGCCAGCAGCTTACTTCAGGGATCAGGGGAGCTGTTTTTT | CASSLLQGSGELFF
NA | TRBJ1-2 | TRBV7-3 | NA | TGTGCCAGCAGCTCACGCACGGACAGTGGCTACACCTTC | CASSSRTDSGYTF
NA | TRBJ2-7 | TRBV20-1 | NA | TGCAGTGCTAGTGGCCCGGGGTACGAGCAGTACTTC | CSASGPGYEQYF
few | TRBJ1-5 | TRBV9 | NA | TGTGCCAGCAGCGCGGGGGGGGGAAGCAATCAGCCCCAGCATTTT | CASSAGGGSNQPQHF
NA | TRBJ1-1 | TRBV30 | NA | TGTGCCTGGAGTGTATTACTCCAGGGGACTGAAGCTTTCTTT | CAWSVLLQGTEAFF
NA | TRBJ1-4 | TRBV25-1 | TRBD1 | TGTGCCAGCAGTGATCCCCCCGGGACAGGGGCTTCTAATGAAAAACTGTTTTTT | CASSDPPGTGASNEKLFF
NA | TRBJ1-3 | TRBV7-2 | NA | TGTGCCAGCAGCTTAGCGCAGGGAACTGGAAACACCATATATTTT | CASSLAQGTGNTIYF
once | TRBJ2-1 | TRBV30 | TRBD1 | TGTGCCTGGAGGGGGACAGGGATCCCTGAGCAGTTCTTC | CAWRGTGIPEQFF
NA | TRBJ2-5 | TRBV2 | NA | TGTGCCAGCAGGTACACCCAAGAGACCCAGTACTTC | CASRYTQETQYF